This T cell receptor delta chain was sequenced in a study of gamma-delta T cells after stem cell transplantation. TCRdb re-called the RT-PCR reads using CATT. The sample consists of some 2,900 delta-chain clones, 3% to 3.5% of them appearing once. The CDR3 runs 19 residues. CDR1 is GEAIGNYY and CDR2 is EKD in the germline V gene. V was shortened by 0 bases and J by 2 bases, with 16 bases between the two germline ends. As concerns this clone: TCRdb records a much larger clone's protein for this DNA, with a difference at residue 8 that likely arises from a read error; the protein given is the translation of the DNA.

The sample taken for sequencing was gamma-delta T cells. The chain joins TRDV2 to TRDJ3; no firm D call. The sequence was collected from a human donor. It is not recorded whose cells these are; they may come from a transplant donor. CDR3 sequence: CACDTVQGGSAWDTRQMFF. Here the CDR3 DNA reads TGTGCCTGTGACACCGTACAGGGAGGTAGCGCCTGGGACACCCGACAGATGTTTTTC.